This T cell receptor beta chain was captured in a study of CD8 T cells in ankylosing spondylitis. Findings and caveats of the study: Characteristic, it appeared, of ankylosing spondylitis blood was a TCR beta motif of fewer than 10 highly homologous variants. Earlier authors reported some of these motif variants in reactive arthritis synovial fluid and blood. Matched ankylosing spondylitis synovial fluid reportedly contained a significantly enriched population of disease-linked clones.

The CDR3 is made up of 14 amino acids. V was clipped by 0 bases and J by 6 bases, with 10 bases between them. Germline assignment: CDR1 SGDLS and CDR2 YYNGEE. TCRdb reanalysed the 5' RACE reads using MiXCR and keeps one entry per CDR3 protein. The table has about 42,000 distinct CDR3 sequences, around 2.9% seen once; the top ten hold roughly 4.4%. This clonotype was seen ten or more times. Its specificity is unknown. The TCR originated in a male donor with ankylosing spondylitis or in good health (not recorded which). This chain links TRBV9 with TRBJ1-5; the D gene is possibly TRBD1 (5 bases). Specimen: blood, either unsorted or a sorted T cell fraction (not recorded which). The CDR3 loop is CASSVGGGIQPQHF. CDR3 bases: TGTGCCAGCAGCGTAGGTGGGGGAATTCAGCCCCAGCATTTT.